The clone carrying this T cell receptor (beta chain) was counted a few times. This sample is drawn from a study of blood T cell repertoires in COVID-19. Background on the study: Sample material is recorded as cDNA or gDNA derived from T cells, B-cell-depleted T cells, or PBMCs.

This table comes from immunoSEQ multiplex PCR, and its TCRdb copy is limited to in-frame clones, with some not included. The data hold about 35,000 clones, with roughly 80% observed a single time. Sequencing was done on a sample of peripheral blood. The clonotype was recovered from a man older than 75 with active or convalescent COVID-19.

The DNA for the CDR3 is TGTGCCAGCAGCGTAGCTGGGACAGACTATGGCTACACCTTC. Its translation: CASSVAGTDYGYTF. The V gene is TRBV9, the J gene TRBJ1-2, with 7 bases lining up with TRBD1. Trimming removed 0 bases from V and 3 bases from J; junction bases left unmatched: 2. This CDR3 is 14 amino acids long. Germline assignment: CDR1 SGDLS and CDR2 YYNGEE.